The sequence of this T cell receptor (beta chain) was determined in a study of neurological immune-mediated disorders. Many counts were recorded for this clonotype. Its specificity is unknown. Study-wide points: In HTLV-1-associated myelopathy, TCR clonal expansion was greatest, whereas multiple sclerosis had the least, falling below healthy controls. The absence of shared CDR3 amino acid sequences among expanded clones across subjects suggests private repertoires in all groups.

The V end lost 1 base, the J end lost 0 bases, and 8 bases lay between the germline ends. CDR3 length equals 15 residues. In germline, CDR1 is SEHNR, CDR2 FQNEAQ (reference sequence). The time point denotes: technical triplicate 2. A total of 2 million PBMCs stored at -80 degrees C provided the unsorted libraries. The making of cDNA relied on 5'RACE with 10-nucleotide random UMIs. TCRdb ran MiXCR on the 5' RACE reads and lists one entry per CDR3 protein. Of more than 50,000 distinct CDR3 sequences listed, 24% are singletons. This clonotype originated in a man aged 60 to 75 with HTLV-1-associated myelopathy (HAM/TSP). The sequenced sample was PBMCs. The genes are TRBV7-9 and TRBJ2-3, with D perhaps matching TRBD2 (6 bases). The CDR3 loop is CASSLGGTSTDTQYF. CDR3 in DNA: TGTGCCAGCAGCTTAGGGGGGACTAGCACAGATACGCAGTATTTT.